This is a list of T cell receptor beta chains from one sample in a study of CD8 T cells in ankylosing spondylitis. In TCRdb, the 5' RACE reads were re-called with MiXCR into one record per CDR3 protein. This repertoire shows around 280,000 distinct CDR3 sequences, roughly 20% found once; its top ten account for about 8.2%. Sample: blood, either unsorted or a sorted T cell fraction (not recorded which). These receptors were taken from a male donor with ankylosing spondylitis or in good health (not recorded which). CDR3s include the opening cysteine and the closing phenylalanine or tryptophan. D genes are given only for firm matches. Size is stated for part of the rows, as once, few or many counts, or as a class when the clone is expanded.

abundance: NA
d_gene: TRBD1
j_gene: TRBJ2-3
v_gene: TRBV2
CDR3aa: CASGDRSADTQYF
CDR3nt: TGTGCCAGTGGGGACAGGTCGGCAGATACGCAGTATTTT

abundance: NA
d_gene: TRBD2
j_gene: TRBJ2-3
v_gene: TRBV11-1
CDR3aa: CASSSSGRSGDTQYF
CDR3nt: TGTGCCAGCAGCTCTAGCGGGAGGTCTGGAGATACGCAGTATTTT

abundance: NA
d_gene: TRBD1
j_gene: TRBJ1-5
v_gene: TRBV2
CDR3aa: CASSEARGIQPQHF
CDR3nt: TGTGCCAGCAGTGAAGCCAGGGGGATTCAGCCCCAGCATTTT

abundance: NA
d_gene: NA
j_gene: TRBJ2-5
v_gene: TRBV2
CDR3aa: CASTQGGSQETQYF
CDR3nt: TGTGCCAGCACGCAGGGGGGTAGCCAAGAGACCCAGTACTTC

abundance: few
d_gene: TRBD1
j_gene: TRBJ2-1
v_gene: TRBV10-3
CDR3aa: CAISDLQGSYNEQFF
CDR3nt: TGTGCCATCAGTGATTTACAGGGGTCCTACAATGAGCAGTTCTTC

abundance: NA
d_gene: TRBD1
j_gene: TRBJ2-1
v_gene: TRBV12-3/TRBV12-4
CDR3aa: CASVPWTGDNEQFF
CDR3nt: TGTGCCAGCGTGCCCTGGACAGGGGACAATGAGCAGTTCTTC

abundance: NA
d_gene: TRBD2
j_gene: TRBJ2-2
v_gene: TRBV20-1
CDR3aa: CSARDPRGSGSLSGELFF
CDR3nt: TGCAGTGCTAGAGATCCCCGTGGTAGCGGGAGTCTGTCCGGGGAGCTGTTTTTT

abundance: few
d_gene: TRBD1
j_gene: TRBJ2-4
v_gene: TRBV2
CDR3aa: CASSEARYGTGGLLAKNIQYF
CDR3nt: TGTGCCAGCAGTGAAGCGCGGTACGGGACAGGGGGCTTACTAGCCAAAAACATTCAGTACTTC

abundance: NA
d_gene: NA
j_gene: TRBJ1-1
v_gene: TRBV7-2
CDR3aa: CASSLRRVGRTEAFF
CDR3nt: TGTGCCAGCAGCTTAAGGAGGGTGGGTCGAACTGAAGCTTTCTTT

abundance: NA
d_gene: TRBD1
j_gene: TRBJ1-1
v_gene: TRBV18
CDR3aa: CASSPLDRVGTEAFF
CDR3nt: TGTGCCAGCTCACCCCTAGACAGGGTTGGCACTGAAGCTTTCTTT

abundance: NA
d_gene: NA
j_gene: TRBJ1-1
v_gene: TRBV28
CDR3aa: CASSQDPNTEAFF
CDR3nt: TGTGCCAGCAGCCAAGACCCGAACACTGAAGCTTTCTTT

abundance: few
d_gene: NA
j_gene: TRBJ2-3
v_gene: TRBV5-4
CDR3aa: CASTPPDEDTQYF
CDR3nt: TGTGCCAGCACCCCCCCTGACGAGGATACGCAGTATTTT

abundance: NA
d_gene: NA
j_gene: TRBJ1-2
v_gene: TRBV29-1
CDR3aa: CSVNPLQGGYGYTF
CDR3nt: TGCAGCGTTAATCCGTTGCAGGGAGGTTATGGCTACACCTTC

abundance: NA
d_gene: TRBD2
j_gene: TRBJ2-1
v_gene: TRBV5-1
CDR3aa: CASSLGSSGGSYNEQFF
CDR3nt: TGCGCCAGCAGCTTGGGGTCTAGCGGGGGCTCCTACAATGAGCAGTTCTTC

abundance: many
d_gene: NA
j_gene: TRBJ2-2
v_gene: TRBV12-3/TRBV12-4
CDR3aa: CASRRENTGELFF
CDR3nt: TGTGCCAGCCGACGGGAGAACACCGGGGAGCTGTTTTTT

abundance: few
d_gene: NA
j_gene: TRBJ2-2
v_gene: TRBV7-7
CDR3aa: CASSLGLPNTGELFF
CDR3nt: TGTGCCAGCAGCTTAGGGCTACCGAACACCGGGGAGCTGTTTTTT

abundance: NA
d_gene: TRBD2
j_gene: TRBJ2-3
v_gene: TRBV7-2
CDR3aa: CASSSAAGSTDTQYF
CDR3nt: TGTGCCAGCAGCTCCGCAGCGGGGAGCACAGATACGCAGTATTTT

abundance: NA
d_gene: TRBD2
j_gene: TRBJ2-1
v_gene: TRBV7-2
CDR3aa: CASSLAPRAGAYNEQFF
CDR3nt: TGTGCCAGCAGCCTTGCCCCGCGAGCGGGGGCCTACAATGAGCAGTTCTTC

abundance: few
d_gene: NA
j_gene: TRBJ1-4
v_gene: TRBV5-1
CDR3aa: CASSLESPRTGEKLFF
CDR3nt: TGCGCCAGCAGCTTGGAATCTCCACGTACTGGTGAAAAACTGTTTTTT

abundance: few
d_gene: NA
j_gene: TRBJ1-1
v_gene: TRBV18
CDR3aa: CASSPWTGDTEAFF
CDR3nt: TGTGCCAGCTCACCTTGGACGGGAGACACTGAAGCTTTCTTT

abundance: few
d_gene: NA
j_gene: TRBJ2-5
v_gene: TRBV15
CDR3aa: CATSRARRHETQETQYF
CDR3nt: TGTGCCACCAGCAGAGCGCGCCGACATGAAACCCAAGAGACCCAGTACTTC

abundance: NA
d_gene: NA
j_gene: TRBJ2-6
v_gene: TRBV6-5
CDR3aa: CASSYAGVGANVLTF
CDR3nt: TGTGCCAGCAGTTATGCAGGGGTGGGGGCCAACGTCCTGACTTTC

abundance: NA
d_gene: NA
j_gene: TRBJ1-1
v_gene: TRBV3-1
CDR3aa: CASSPRDTSTEAFF
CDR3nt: TGTGCCAGCAGCCCTCGGGACACCAGCACTGAAGCTTTCTTT

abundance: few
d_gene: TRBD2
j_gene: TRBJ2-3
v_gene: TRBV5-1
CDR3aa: CASSGRAGSTDTQYF
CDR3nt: TGCGCCAGCAGCGGGAGAGCGGGGAGCACAGATACGCAGTATTTT

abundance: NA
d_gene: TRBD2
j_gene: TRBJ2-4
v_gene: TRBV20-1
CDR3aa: CSAHGASGGRKNIQYF
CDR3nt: TGCAGTGCACACGGGGCTAGCGGGGGCCGGAAAAACATTCAGTACTTC

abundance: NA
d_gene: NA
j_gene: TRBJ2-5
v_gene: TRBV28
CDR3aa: CTSSASVWETQYF
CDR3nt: TGTACCAGCAGTGCCTCTGTCTGGGAGACCCAGTACTTC

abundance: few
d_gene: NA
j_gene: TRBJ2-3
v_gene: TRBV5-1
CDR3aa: CASSLDGSGSDTQYF
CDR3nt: TGCGCCAGCAGCTTGGACGGGAGTGGTTCTGATACGCAGTATTTT

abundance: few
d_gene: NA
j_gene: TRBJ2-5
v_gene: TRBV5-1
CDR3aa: CASSLGHPLRGEETQYF
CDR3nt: TGCGCCAGCAGCTTGGGCCACCCCTTGCGGGGCGAAGAGACCCAGTACTTC

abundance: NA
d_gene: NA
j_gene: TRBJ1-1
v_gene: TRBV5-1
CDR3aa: CASSTGSVSPHTEAFF
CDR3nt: TGCGCCAGCTCGACAGGATCGGTATCCCCGCACACTGAAGCTTTCTTT

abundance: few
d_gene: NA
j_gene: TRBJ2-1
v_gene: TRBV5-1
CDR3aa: CASSLGLGHSYNEQFF
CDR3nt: TGCGCCAGCAGCTTGGGTCTCGGCCACTCCTACAATGAGCAGTTCTTC

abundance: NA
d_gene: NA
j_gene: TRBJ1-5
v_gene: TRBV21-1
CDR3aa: CANSKSYRRGNSNQPQHF
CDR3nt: TGTGCCAACAGCAAATCGTATAGGAGGGGTAATAGCAATCAGCCCCAGCATTTT

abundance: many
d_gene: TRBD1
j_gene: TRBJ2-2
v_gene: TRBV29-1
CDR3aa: CSARQGGTGELFF
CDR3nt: TGCAGCGCTCGACAGGGTGGGACCGGGGAGCTGTTTTTT

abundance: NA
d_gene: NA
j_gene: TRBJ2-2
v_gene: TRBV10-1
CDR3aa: CASQRGPDTGELFF
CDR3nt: TGCGCCAGCCAACGGGGACCAGACACCGGGGAGCTGTTTTTT

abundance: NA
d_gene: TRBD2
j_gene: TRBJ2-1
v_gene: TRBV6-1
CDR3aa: CASSTGGGVIVEQFF
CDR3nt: TGTGCCAGCAGCACGGGCGGGGGGGTTATTGTTGAGCAGTTCTTC

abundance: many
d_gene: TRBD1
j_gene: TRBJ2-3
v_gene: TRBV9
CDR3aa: CASSGGTGGGPDTQYF
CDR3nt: TGTGCCAGCAGCGGGGGGACAGGGGGAGGCCCAGATACGCAGTATTTT

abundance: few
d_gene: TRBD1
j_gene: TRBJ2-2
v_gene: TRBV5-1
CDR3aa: CASSLGQGASAGELFF
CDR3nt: TGCGCCAGCAGCTTGGGCCAGGGGGCATCGGCCGGGGAGCTGTTTTTT

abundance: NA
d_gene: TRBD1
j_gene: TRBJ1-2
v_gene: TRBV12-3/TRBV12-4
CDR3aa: CASRGLGTGGYGYTF
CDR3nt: TGTGCCAGCAGGGGGCTTGGGACAGGGGGATATGGCTACACCTTC

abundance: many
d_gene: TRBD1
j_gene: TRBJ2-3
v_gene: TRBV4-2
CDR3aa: CASSQERGQGGDTQYF
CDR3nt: TGTGCCAGCAGCCAAGAGAGGGGACAGGGGGGAGATACGCAGTATTTT

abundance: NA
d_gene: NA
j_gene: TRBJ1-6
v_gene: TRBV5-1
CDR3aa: CASSQLPQSGTGNSPLHF
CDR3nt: TGCGCCAGCAGCCAGCTCCCACAGTCGGGTACTGGGAATTCACCCCTCCACTTT

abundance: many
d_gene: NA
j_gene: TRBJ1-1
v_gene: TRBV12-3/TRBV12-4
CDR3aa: CASRPQQYTEAFF
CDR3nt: TGTGCCAGCAGGCCCCAACAGTACACTGAAGCTTTCTTT

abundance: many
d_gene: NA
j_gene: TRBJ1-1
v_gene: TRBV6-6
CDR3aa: CASRYGAGTEAFF
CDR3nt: TGTGCCAGCAGATACGGTGCGGGGACTGAAGCTTTCTTT

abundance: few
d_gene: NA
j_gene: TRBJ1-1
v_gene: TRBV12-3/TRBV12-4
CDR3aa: CASTLQTGRAEAFF
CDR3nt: TGTGCCAGCACCCTTCAGACAGGTCGGGCTGAAGCTTTCTTT

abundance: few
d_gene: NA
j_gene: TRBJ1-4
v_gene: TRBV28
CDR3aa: CATGLNEKLFF
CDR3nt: TGTGCCACCGGGCTTAATGAAAAACTGTTTTTT

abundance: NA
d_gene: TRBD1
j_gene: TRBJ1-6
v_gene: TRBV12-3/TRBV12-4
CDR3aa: CASSSQGLGNSPLHF
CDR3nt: TGTGCCAGCAGTTCACAGGGGTTGGGAAATTCACCCCTCCACTTT

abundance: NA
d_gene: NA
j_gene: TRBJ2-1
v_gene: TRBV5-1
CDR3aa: CASSLSGGVSSYNEQFF
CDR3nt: TGCGCCAGCAGCTTGAGTGGCGGAGTTAGCTCCTACAATGAGCAGTTCTTC

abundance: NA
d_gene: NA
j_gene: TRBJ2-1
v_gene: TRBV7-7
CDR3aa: CASSLGVSSYNEQFF
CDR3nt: TGTGCCAGCAGCTTAGGCGTTAGCTCCTACAATGAGCAGTTCTTC

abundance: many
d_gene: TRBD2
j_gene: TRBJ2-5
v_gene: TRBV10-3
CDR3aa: CAISGSGLAGQETQYF
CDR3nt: TGTGCCATCAGTGGGAGTGGACTAGCGGGGCAAGAGACCCAGTACTTC

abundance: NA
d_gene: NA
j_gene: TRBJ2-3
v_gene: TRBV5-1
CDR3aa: CASSTAGRGSTDTQYF
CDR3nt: TGCGCCAGCAGCACGGCGGGTCGGGGGTCCACAGATACGCAGTATTTT

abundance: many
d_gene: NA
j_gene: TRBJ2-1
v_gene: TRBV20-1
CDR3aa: CSAPTKKYNEQFF
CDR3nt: TGCAGTGCTCCCACAAAGAAATACAATGAGCAGTTCTTC

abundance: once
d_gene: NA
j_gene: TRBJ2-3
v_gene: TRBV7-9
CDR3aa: CASSFGSGVGDTQYF
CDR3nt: TGTGCCAGCAGCTTCGGGTCGGGGGTTGGAGATACGCAGTATTTT

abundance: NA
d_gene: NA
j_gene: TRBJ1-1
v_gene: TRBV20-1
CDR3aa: CSATADSPNTEAFF
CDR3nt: TGCAGTGCTACAGCGGACAGCCCGAACACTGAAGCTTTCTTT

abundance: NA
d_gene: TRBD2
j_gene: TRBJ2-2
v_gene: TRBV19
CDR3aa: CASSIFAGANTGELFF
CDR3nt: TGTGCCAGTAGTATCTTCGCGGGGGCGAACACCGGGGAGCTGTTTTTT

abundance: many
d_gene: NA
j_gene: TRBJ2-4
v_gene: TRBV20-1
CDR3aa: CSAPLGTEKNIQYF
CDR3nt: TGCAGTGCTCCACTGGGGACGGAAAAAAACATTCAGTACTTC

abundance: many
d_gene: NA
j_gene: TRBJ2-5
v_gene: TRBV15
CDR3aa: CATSKYQETQYF
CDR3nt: TGTGCCACCAGCAAGTACCAAGAGACCCAGTACTTC